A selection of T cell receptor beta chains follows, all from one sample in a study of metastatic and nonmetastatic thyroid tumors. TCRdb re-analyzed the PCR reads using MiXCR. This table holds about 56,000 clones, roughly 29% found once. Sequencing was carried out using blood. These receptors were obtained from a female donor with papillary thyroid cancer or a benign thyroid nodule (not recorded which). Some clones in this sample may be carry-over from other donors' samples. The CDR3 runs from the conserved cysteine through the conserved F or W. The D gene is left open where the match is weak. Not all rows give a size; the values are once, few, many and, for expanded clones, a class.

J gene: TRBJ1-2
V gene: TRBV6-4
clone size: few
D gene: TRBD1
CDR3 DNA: TGTGCCAGCAGTGACCTCGGACAGGGGTTGGGGAGCTACACCTTC
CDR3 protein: CASSDLGQGLGSYTF

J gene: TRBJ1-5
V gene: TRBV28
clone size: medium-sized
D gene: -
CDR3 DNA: TGTGCCAGCAGTTTAGTGTATCAGCCCCAGCATTTT
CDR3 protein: CASSLVYQPQHF

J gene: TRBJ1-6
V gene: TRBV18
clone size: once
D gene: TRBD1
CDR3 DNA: TGTGCCAGCTCACCGACACGGACAGGAACGAATTCACCCCTCCACTTT
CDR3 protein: CASSPTRTGTNSPLHF

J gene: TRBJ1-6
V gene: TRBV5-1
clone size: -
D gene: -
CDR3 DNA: TGCGCCAGCAGCTTTGGACAGTTAGATTCACCCCTCCACTTT
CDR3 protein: CASSFGQLDSPLHF

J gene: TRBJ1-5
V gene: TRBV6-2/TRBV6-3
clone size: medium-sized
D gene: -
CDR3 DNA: TGTGCCAGCAGTTACCGGGGCCTTAATCAGCCCCAGCATTTT
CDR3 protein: CASSYRGLNQPQHF

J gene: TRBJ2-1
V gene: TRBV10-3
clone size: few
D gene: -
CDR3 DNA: TGTGCCGTAACCAGGGGTAGGGACTCCTCCTACAATGAGCAGTTCTTC
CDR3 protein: CAVTRGRDSSYNEQFF

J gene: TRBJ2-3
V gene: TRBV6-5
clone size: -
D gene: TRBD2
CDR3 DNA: TGTGCCAGCAGTTACAACGGGGGGGCCGTAGATACGCAGTATTTT
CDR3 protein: CASSYNGGAVDTQYF

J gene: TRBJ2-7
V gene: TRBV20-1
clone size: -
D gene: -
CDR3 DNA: TGCAGTGCTACTAGGGACGGCAGCTCCTACGAGCAGTACTTC
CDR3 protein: CSATRDGSSYEQYF

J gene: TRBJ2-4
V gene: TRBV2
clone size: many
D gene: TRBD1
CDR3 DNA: TGTGCCAGCAGTGATAGGGACAGAACCAAAAACATTCAGTACTTC
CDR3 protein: CASSDRDRTKNIQYF

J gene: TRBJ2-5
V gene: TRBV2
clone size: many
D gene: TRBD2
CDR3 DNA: TGTGCCAGCAGTGAAGGACTAGCGGGGGAGACCCAGTACTTC
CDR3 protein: CASSEGLAGETQYF

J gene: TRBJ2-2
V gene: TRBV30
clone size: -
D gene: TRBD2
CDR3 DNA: TGTGCCTGGACTATGGGGGGGTCGAACACCGGGGAGCTGTTTTTT
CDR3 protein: CAWTMGGSNTGELFF

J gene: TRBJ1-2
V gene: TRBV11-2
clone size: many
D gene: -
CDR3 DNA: TGTGCCAGCAGCTTAGTCTCTTGGGGGAGAGGGCGGAGGAGTGACTATGGCTACACCTTC
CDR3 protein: CASSLVSWGRGRRSDYGYTF

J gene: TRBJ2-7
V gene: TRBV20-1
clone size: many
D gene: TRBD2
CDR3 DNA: TGCAGTGCTAGCAACTCGGGACTAGCGACATTCGAGCAGTACTTC
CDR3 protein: CSASNSGLATFEQYF

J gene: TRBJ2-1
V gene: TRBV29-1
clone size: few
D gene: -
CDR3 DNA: TGCAGCCCTCGACCCCCAGGATCGAATGAGCAGTTCTTC
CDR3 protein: CSPRPPGSNEQFF

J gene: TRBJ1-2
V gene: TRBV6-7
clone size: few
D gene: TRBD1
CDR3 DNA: TGTGCCAGCAGCCGGGACAGGGTCTTCTATGGCTACACCTTC
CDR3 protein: CASSRDRVFYGYTF

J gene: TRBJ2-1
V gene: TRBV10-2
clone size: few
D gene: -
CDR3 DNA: TGCGCCAGCAGTACGTTCCCCTACAATGAGCAGTTCTTC
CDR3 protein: CASSTFPYNEQFF

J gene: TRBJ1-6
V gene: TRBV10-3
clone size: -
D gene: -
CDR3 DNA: TGTGCCATCAGTGAGTTACAGGGAGGAGGTTCACCCCTCCACTTT
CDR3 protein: CAISELQGGGSPLHF

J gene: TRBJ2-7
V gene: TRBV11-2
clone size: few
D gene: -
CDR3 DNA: TGTGCCAGCAGCTTAGATCCCGGAGGGGACCTAGGTCGGGAGCAGTACTTC
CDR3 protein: CASSLDPGGDLGREQYF

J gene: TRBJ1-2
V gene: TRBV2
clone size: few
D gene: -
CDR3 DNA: TGTGCCAGCAGAGAAGGTTCCCAAGCTAACTATGGCTACACCTTC
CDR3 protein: CASREGSQANYGYTF

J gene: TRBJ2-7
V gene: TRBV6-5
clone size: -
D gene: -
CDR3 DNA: TGTGCCAGCAGTGGGGGTCAGGGGCAGTTTGGCGAGCAGTACTTC
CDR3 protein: CASSGGQGQFGEQYF